This is a list of T cell receptor beta chains from one sample in a study of Ad26.COV2.S vaccination and SARS-CoV-2 variants. Assay used: immunoSEQ multiplex PCR; TCRdb lists only in-frame clones, some missing. The data contain some 250,000 clones, 88% of them singletons. Sequences were derived from peripheral blood, sampled in a trial of Ad26.COV2.S vaccine versus placebo. The receptors come from a person aged 18-65 years who received the Ad26.COV2.S COVID-19 vaccine or a placebo. Each CDR3 is given with its conserved first and last residue. Fields, in order: CDR3 DNA, CDR3 protein, V gene, D gene, clone size, J gene. The D gene is left open where the match is weak. The size of a clone is reported for some rows only, either as once, few or many, or as a class for expanded clones.

cdr3_nt: TGCGCCAGCAGTGAAGGGCGCAGGAAAGAGACCCAGTACTTC
cdr3_aa: CASSEGRRKETQYF
v_call: TRBV10-2
d_call: NA
clone_size: NA
j_call: TRBJ2-5

cdr3_nt: TGTGCCAGCAGCGCAGGGGAGCAGTTCTTC
cdr3_aa: CASSAGEQFF
v_call: TRBV14
d_call: NA
clone_size: NA
j_call: TRBJ2-1

cdr3_nt: TGTGCCAGTAGTATGGGCCAGGGGGCAATTTACGAGCAGTACTTC
cdr3_aa: CASSMGQGAIYEQYF
v_call: TRBV19
d_call: TRBD1
clone_size: NA
j_call: TRBJ2-7

cdr3_nt: TGTGCCAGTAGTATTGTCGGGACTCGGGGTGAGCAGTTCTTC
cdr3_aa: CASSIVGTRGEQFF
v_call: TRBV19
d_call: NA
clone_size: NA
j_call: TRBJ2-1

cdr3_nt: TGCGCCAGCAGCCAAGATTTAGGGACCTACGAGCAGTACTTC
cdr3_aa: CASSQDLGTYEQYF
v_call: TRBV4-3
d_call: NA
clone_size: NA
j_call: TRBJ2-7

cdr3_nt: TGTGCCAGTAGTGCCATGGGGGGGGCAGAGACCCAGTACTTC
cdr3_aa: CASSAMGGAETQYF
v_call: TRBV19
d_call: NA
clone_size: NA
j_call: TRBJ2-5

cdr3_nt: TGTGCCAGTAGCTTGGGACAAGGTTCAGGGGCCAACGTCCTGACTTTC
cdr3_aa: CASSLGQGSGANVLTF
v_call: TRBV19
d_call: NA
clone_size: NA
j_call: TRBJ2-6

cdr3_nt: TGTGCCATCAGACAGGACACCGGGGAGCTGTTTTTT
cdr3_aa: CAIRQDTGELFF
v_call: TRBV10-3
d_call: NA
clone_size: NA
j_call: TRBJ2-2

cdr3_nt: TGTGCCAGCAGCTTTGGGACTAGCGGGCCCTACGAGCAGTACTTC
cdr3_aa: CASSFGTSGPYEQYF
v_call: TRBV5-8
d_call: TRBD2
clone_size: NA
j_call: TRBJ2-7

cdr3_nt: TGTGCCAGCAGTCACAGGGAGGGTAATTCACCCCTCCACTTT
cdr3_aa: CASSHREGNSPLHF
v_call: TRBV6-6
d_call: NA
clone_size: NA
j_call: TRBJ1-6

cdr3_nt: TGTGCCAGCAGCCGCCGGACAGCCGCGAACACCGGGGAGCTGTTTTTT
cdr3_aa: CASSRRTAANTGELFF
v_call: TRBV11-1
d_call: NA
clone_size: NA
j_call: TRBJ2-2

cdr3_nt: TGTGCCAGCAGCAAAATAGGGACTTCCGATGGCTACACCTTC
cdr3_aa: CASSKIGTSDGYTF
v_call: TRBV9
d_call: NA
clone_size: NA
j_call: TRBJ1-2

cdr3_nt: TGTGCCAGCCGCGGTCCCGGGAGGATCACGGACTTC
cdr3_aa: CASRGPGRITDF
v_call: TRBV12-3/TRBV12-4
d_call: TRBD2
clone_size: NA
j_call: TRBJ2-7

cdr3_nt: TGTGCCAGCAGCTTCCACAGGGGAGACACTGAAGCTTTCTTT
cdr3_aa: CASSFHRGDTEAFF
v_call: TRBV7-2
d_call: TRBD1
clone_size: NA
j_call: TRBJ1-1

cdr3_nt: TGTGCCAGCTCAGAGACAGCCATGACTAACTATGGCTACACCTTC
cdr3_aa: CASSETAMTNYGYTF
v_call: TRBV18
d_call: NA
clone_size: NA
j_call: TRBJ1-2

cdr3_nt: TGTGCCAGCAGCTTAGGAGAGACAGGGTCGCAGTTCTTC
cdr3_aa: CASSLGETGSQFF
v_call: TRBV7-2
d_call: TRBD1
clone_size: NA
j_call: TRBJ2-1

cdr3_nt: TGTGCCAGTAGTATAGCAGGGGGCAATCGGGCTGAAGCTTTCTTT
cdr3_aa: CASSIAGGNRAEAFF
v_call: TRBV19
d_call: TRBD1
clone_size: NA
j_call: TRBJ1-1

cdr3_nt: TGTGCCAGCAAAGGGTTCGGCACCGGGGAGCTGTTTTTT
cdr3_aa: CASKGFGTGELFF
v_call: TRBV25-1
d_call: NA
clone_size: NA
j_call: TRBJ2-2

cdr3_nt: TGTGCCAGCTCACCTTTTCTAGAGACCCAGTACTTC
cdr3_aa: CASSPFLETQYF
v_call: TRBV18
d_call: NA
clone_size: NA
j_call: TRBJ2-5

cdr3_nt: TGTGCCAGCAGTTACTCGAATGCGGGGCCGGGAGATACGCAGTATTTT
cdr3_aa: CASSYSNAGPGDTQYF
v_call: TRBV6-5
d_call: NA
clone_size: NA
j_call: TRBJ2-3

cdr3_nt: TGTGCCAGTGCAGGGGTTGGAAACACCATATATTTT
cdr3_aa: CASAGVGNTIYF
v_call: TRBV9
d_call: NA
clone_size: NA
j_call: TRBJ1-3

cdr3_nt: TGTGCCAGTAGTAACCCCGGGGCTAGCACAGATACGCAGTATTTT
cdr3_aa: CASSNPGASTDTQYF
v_call: TRBV19
d_call: NA
clone_size: NA
j_call: TRBJ2-3

cdr3_nt: TGTGCCAGCAGTGACAGTGTCTATGGCTACACCTTC
cdr3_aa: CASSDSVYGYTF
v_call: TRBV6-1
d_call: NA
clone_size: NA
j_call: TRBJ1-2

cdr3_nt: TGCAGCGTAGGCTCTCGACTGATAGGCGGGGCCACAGATACGCAGTATTTT
cdr3_aa: CSVGSRLIGGATDTQYF
v_call: TRBV29-1
d_call: NA
clone_size: NA
j_call: TRBJ2-3

cdr3_nt: TGTGCCAGCAGATACGGACCACTAAGCGGGGAGCTGTTTTTT
cdr3_aa: CASRYGPLSGELFF
v_call: TRBV11-3
d_call: NA
clone_size: NA
j_call: TRBJ2-2

cdr3_nt: TGTGCCAGCAGCTTAGCGGGTGCCTCCTACAATGAGCAGTTCTTC
cdr3_aa: CASSLAGASYNEQFF
v_call: TRBV7-3
d_call: NA
clone_size: NA
j_call: TRBJ2-1

cdr3_nt: TGCGCCAGCAGCCAAGGACAGGGGAGTTCCTACGAGCAGTACTTC
cdr3_aa: CASSQGQGSSYEQYF
v_call: TRBV4-3
d_call: TRBD1
clone_size: once
j_call: TRBJ2-7

cdr3_nt: TGTGCCAGCAGTTACTCGGTTGTCCATGACTACAATGAGCAGTTCTTC
cdr3_aa: CASSYSVVHDYNEQFF
v_call: TRBV6-6
d_call: NA
clone_size: NA
j_call: TRBJ2-1

cdr3_nt: TGTGCCAGCAGTGTTTTAGCGGGAGGCTCAGATACGCAGTATTTT
cdr3_aa: CASSVLAGGSDTQYF
v_call: TRBV6-4
d_call: TRBD2
clone_size: NA
j_call: TRBJ2-3

cdr3_nt: TGTGCCAGCAGCCAAGACAGGGCCCGCAATGAGCAGTTCTTC
cdr3_aa: CASSQDRARNEQFF
v_call: TRBV3-1/TRBV3-2
d_call: NA
clone_size: NA
j_call: TRBJ2-1

cdr3_nt: TGTGCCAGCAGCTTAGGCTCGGGATCGGGGATTCCTGGAAACACCATATATTTT
cdr3_aa: CASSLGSGSGIPGNTIYF
v_call: TRBV11-2
d_call: NA
clone_size: once
j_call: TRBJ1-3